This T cell receptor beta chain originates from a study of identical twins. CDR1 KGHSH and CDR2 LQKENI come from the germline V gene. The CDR3 has 14 amino acids. The ends were cut back, 3 bases at V and 3 bases at J, with 12 bases in the middle. TCRdb itself ran the 5' RACE reads through MiXCR, one entry per CDR3 protein. The sample contains 700,000 to 950,000 distinct CDR3 sequences, roughly an eighth of which appear only once. These same records also appear under a second study, on yellow fever vaccine responses in identical twins.

This sequence joins TRBV18 and TRBJ2-7, with a weak D call TRBD1 (7 bases). Source material: PBMCs. This sequence was found in a woman aged 18-29 years in good health. This CDR3 is CASSPQGGYYEQYF. In nucleotides, the CDR3 is TGTGCCAGCTCACCCCAGGGGGGTTACTACGAGCAGTACTTC.